A selection of T cell receptor beta chains follows, all from one sample in a study of CD8 T cells in Susac syndrome. MiXCR, applied by TCRdb to the immunoSEQ multiplex PCR reads, yields one record per CDR3 protein. This sample has under 200,000 distinct CDR3 sequences, with approximately 94% found just once. The material sequenced was CD4+ T cells from PBMCs. The receptors were sampled from a human donor with Susac syndrome. Both conserved end residues are part of each CDR3. Fields, in order: clone size, V gene, CDR3 protein. Part of the rows lack a size; the others show once, few, many or a class for expanded clones.

NA	TRBV19	CASSTGTGGGQPQHF
NA	TRBV30	CAWSGGAGETQYF
NA	TRBV9	CASTSPGTSNTQYF
NA	TRBV29-1	CSVEVQGAEAFF
NA	TRBV9	CASSVAQATEAFF
NA	TRBV28	CASKVHGDYEQYF
NA	TRBV29-1	CSVETSGGFSEQYF
NA	TRBV5-6	CASSLNVPLTDTQYF
NA	TRBV12-3/TRBV12-4	CASQWDSSETQYF
NA	TRBV6-1	CASSLGLAGGGETQYF
NA	TRBV12-3/TRBV12-4	CASSISWTGNEQYF
NA	TRBV20-1	CSVGDNGYTF
NA	TRBV30	CASLGEAGTDTQYF
NA	TRBV10-3	CAISEGLYEQYF
NA	TRBV25-1	CASSVGTGYGYTF
NA	TRBV29-1	CSVQGGQGTQYF
once	TRBV12-3/TRBV12-4	CASSHWLGGDTDTQYF
NA	TRBV7-2	CASSSVGRTSGGMKTQYF
NA	TRBV30	CAWSKTGLEAFF
NA	TRBV11-2	CASSLVNSYEKLFF
NA	TRBV12-3/TRBV12-4	CASSLWTSGGREARELFF
NA	TRBV24-1	CATSGGTSGTDTQYF
NA	TRBV20-1	CSARRRTGRNEKLFF
NA	TRBV20-1	CSASTGPANYGYTF
NA	TRBV12-3/TRBV12-4	CASSWASSYEQYF
NA	TRBV20-1	CSARDSTRGYNEQFF
NA	TRBV7-9	CASSDQRGSSYNEQFF
NA	TRBV7-2	CASSPSTSGVNIQYF
NA	TRBV12-3/TRBV12-4	CASSFLGGERGKNIQYF
NA	TRBV12-3/TRBV12-4	CASSLVGRGVAFF
NA	TRBV20-1	CSADALAGAYNEQFF
NA	TRBV30	CAWLTRQAINTEAFF
NA	TRBV6-1	CASTRGGPNENSPLHF
NA	TRBV9	CASSVSSSYNSPLHF
NA	TRBV12-3/TRBV12-4	CASQPGGRSGNTIYF
NA	TRBV6-2/TRBV6-3	CASSYEGAPQHF
once	TRBV6-5	CASSYSGVYEQYF
NA	TRBV5-4	CASSMAGQGGQPQHF
NA	TRBV3-1	CASSGGQYATNEKLFF
NA	TRBV7-2	CASSLEGRLLNQPQHF
NA	TRBV30	CAWSVLRARGEQFF
few	TRBV6-5	CASSRTGDRNGYTF
NA	TRBV20-1	CSARVDGGYTF
few	TRBV7-2	CASSLEGSYNEQFF
once	TRBV5-4	CASSLLQRGYGYTF
NA	TRBV6-1	CASGKVAGSTDTQYF
few	TRBV25-1	CASSDGQPQHF
NA	TRBV7-2	CASSPQVTGHGYTF
few	TRBV11-2	CASSSHSNQPQHF
once	TRBV29-1	CSVDALGQIYGYTF
NA	TRBV29-1	CSTGAGNEAFF
NA	TRBV4-3	CASSDRTGAYEQYF
NA	TRBV20-1	CSASGQGVNQPQHF
NA	TRBV6-5	CASSFGGGGNTIYF